One and the same sample provided the 8 T cell receptor beta chains below, sequenced in a study of cytotoxic CD8 clonotypes in ibrutinib-treated CLL (dated by TCRdb to the early 2020s). Receptor amplification or capture employed the immunoSEQ multiplex PCR assay. Entries here come from immuneACCESS through TCRdb and include only in-frame sequences with V and J called. Some clones fail to appear in such tables; in the studies checked, an unresolved V gene covers under half of the shortfall, and the cause of the remainder is unknown. Within this sample are some 200,000 clones, with nearly 80% of them counted one time only. Clones ranked in the top ten supply around 10% of the sample. The meaning of the sample's time point label: 12 to 13 months on ibrutinib. This material consisted of PBMCs, taken after 12 months of ibrutinib treatment. The receptors shown here come from a human donor with chronic lymphocytic leukemia.

The chain uses TRBV7-8 and TRBJ1-2, with a weak D call TRBD1 (6 bases). V shed 5 bases and J shed 2 bases, with 12 bases lying between them. Per the germline V gene, CDR1 is SGHVS and CDR2 is FQNEAQ. The CDR3 totals 14 residues. The DNA of the CDR3 is TGTGCCAGCAGCCCCAGGACAGACAACTATGGCTACACCTTC. It translates to CASSPRTDNYGYTF.

This clone appeared a few times. The chain employs TRBV5-1 and TRBJ1-2; no reliable D call. Deletions cut 0 bases from V and 0 bases from J, with 9 bases between. The CDR3 extends over 15 amino acids. Germline V CDR1 and CDR2: SGHRS, YFSETQ. The CDR3 bases are TGCGCCAGCAGCTTGGGCGACCATCCTAACTATGGCTACACCTTC. The encoded protein is CASSLGDHPNYGYTF.

The DNA for the CDR3 is TGCGCCAGCAGCTTAACAGGGGGAGTCAATCAGCCCCAGCATTTT. It is translated as CASSLTGGVNQPQHF. The chain joins TRBV5-1 to TRBJ1-5; 8 nucleotides line up with TRBD1. V shed 2 bases and J 3 bases; nucleotides not matched to a gene: 4. Germline loops: CDR1 SGHRS, CDR2 YFSETQ. This CDR3 has 15 amino acids. The full variable domain, its missing parts supplied by reference TRBV5-1 and TRBJ1-5, is KAGVTQTPRYLIKTRGQQVTLSCSPISGHRSVSWYQQTPGQGLQFLFEYFSETQRNKGNFPGRFSGRQFSNSRSEMNVSTLELGDSALYLCASSLTGGVNQPQHFGDGTRLSIL.

This clone was seen a single time. The V call is TRBV19, the J call TRBJ1-2, with D uncertain. Germline V gene sequence: CDR1 LNHDA, CDR2 SQIVND (reference sequence). The ends were cut back, 3 bases at V and 11 bases at J, with 10 bases in the middle. This CDR3 spans 11 amino acids. CDR3 in DNA: TGTGCCAGTAGTATCGGCCGCGGTTACACCTTC. It encodes CASSIGRGYTF.

The CDR3 sequence is CASSLAKVVRVNYGYTF. CDR3 DNA: TGTGCCAGCAGCTTGGCCAAGGTTGTCAGAGTCAACTATGGCTACACCTTC. V is TRBV5-6 and J is TRBJ1-2; D gene ambiguous. The CDR3 is made up of 17 amino acids. Germline loops: CDR1 SGHDT, CDR2 YYEEEE. Trimming shortened V by 0 bases and J by 2 bases, and 17 bases separated the two germline ends. Full variable domain (rest looked up from reference TRBV5-6 and TRBJ1-2): DAGVTQSPTHLIKTRGQQVTLRCSPKSGHDTVSWYQQALGQGPQFIFQYYEEEERQRGNFPDRFSGHQFPNYSSELNVNALLLGDSALYLCASSLAKVVRVNYGYTFGSGTRLTVV.

This clone was counted a few times. Other DNA sequences within the sample encode an identical CDR3. J is TRBJ1-2 and V is TRBV2, with a tentative D call TRBD1 (6 bases). The V and J ends lost 5 bases and 4 bases respectively, with 11 bases between them. The CDR3 has 13 residues. Germline lookup yields CDR1 SNHLY and CDR2 FYNNEI. The CDR3 loop reads CASSSTGLYGYTF. The CDR3 DNA sequence: TGTGCCAGCAGTTCTACAGGGCTCTATGGCTACACCTTC.

Only a few counts were recorded for this clone. The J gene is TRBJ1-3, the V gene TRBV27; no clear D. With 0 bases removed from V and 4 bases from J, the gap between germline ends came to 4 bases. Germline V gene data show CDR1 as MNHEY and CDR2 as SMNVEV (reference sequence). This CDR3 has 13 residues. CDR3 nucleotide sequence: TGTGCCAGCAGTTTATCCGGAGGAAACACCATATATTTT. Translating it yields CASSLSGGNTIYF.

The genes are TRBV19 and TRBJ2-5; 9 bases are shared with TRBD2. The CDR3 runs 15 residues. Losses at the gene ends were 3 bases for V and 4 bases for J; bases not matched to a gene: 6. Germline values: CDR1 LNHDA, CDR2 SQIVND (reference sequence). CDR3 sequence reads: CASSIGGRAGETQYF. Written as DNA, the CDR3 is TGTGCCAGTAGTATCGGCGGGAGGGCCGGAGAGACCCAGTACTTC. The entire variable domain, with the rest obtained from reference TRBV19 and TRBJ2-5, is as follows: DGGITQSPKYLFRKEGQNVTLSCEQNLNHDAMYWYRQDPGQGLRLIYYSQIVNDFQKGDIAEGYSVSREKKESFPLTVTSAQKNPTAFYLCASSIGGRAGETQYFGPGTRLLVL.